The following is a T cell receptor beta chain sequence with its context. This sample was included in a study of blood T cell repertoires in COVID-19. Study in general: Both acute and convalescent COVID-19 samples were obtained from the United States, Italy and Spain. T cells, B-cell-depleted T cells, or PBMCs provided the cDNA or gDNA that served as material.

The CDR3 is 12 residues long. The germline gives CDR1 LNHDA, CDR2 SQIVND (reference sequence). V dropped 3 bases and J dropped 9 bases, with 6 bases sitting between them. Original handling: By means of reference gene primer amplification, nucleated cell counts were estimated. Assay used: immunoSEQ multiplex PCR; TCRdb lists only in-frame clones, some missing. Clone size and the V and J calls come from that table; the DNA yielded D and trimming. The sample includes 60,000 to 75,000 clones, around 80% seen only once; the top ten take roughly an eighth. Sequencing input: peripheral blood. The source of this sequence is a human donor in a cohort sampled during active COVID-19. The chain employs TRBV19 and TRBJ1-6; TRBD1 is a possible D gene (5 bases). CDR3 loop: CASSMGLSPLHF. The CDR3 coding sequence is TGTGCCAGTAGTATGGGACTTTCACCCCTCCACTTT.